These 18 T cell receptor beta chains share one sample of origin, sequenced in a study of cytomegalovirus exposure and HLA in healthy donors. Clones were read by immunoSEQ multiplex PCR, and TCRdb kept only the in-frame ones, dropping some. The table lists roughly 68,000 clones, around 97% of them singletons. The sequenced sample consisted of PBMCs. The receptors were gathered from a man aged 18 to 29 in good health and CMV-seronegative.

The gene calls are TRBV19 and TRBJ1-4; D remains unclear. Germline lookup yields CDR1 LNHDA and CDR2 SQIVND (reference sequence). This CDR3 comprises 12 residues. V was trimmed by 4 bases and J by 8 bases, leaving 8 bases between them. The CDR3 nucleotides read TGTGCCAGTAGTACCCGGGAGGAAAAACTGTTTTTT. Translating gives CASSTREEKLFF.

The V and J genes are TRBV5-5 and TRBJ1-2, with TRBD1 as a possible D gene (6 bases). Germline assignment: CDR1 SGHKS and CDR2 YYEKEE (reference sequence). The CDR3 loop spans 15 amino acids. The ends were cut back, 0 bases at V and 2 bases at J, with 11 bases in the middle. As DNA, the CDR3 is TGTGCCAGCAGCTTGGACGGGCAGGGGAACTATGGCTACACCTTC. This encodes CASSLDGQGNYGYTF.

The gene calls are TRBV10-3 and TRBJ2-1; 8 nucleotides line up with TRBD2. Germline CDR1 reads ENHRY; CDR2 reads SYGVKD. The CDR3 covers 14 residues. V lost 10 bases, J lost 7 bases, and 12 bases stayed unmatched. The CDR3 coding sequence is TGTGCCACCACACCTTCGGGACTAGGGAATGAGCAGTTCTTC. This sequence encodes CATTPSGLGNEQFF.

The CDR3 spells CASSSLPRGDTQYF. CDR3 coding DNA: TGTGCCAGCAGTTCCCTCCCCAGGGGAGATACGCAGTATTTT. The chain has TRBV27 and TRBJ2-3, with D perhaps TRBD1 (6 bases). V was pared by 4 bases and J by 5 bases, with 13 bases between. This CDR3 is built from 14 residues. Germline lookup yields CDR1 MNHEY and CDR2 SMNVEV (reference sequence).

CDR3 in DNA: TGTGCCAGCCGGAGATCCCGTGGCAATCAGCCCCAGCATTTT. This sequence encodes CASRRSRGNQPQHF. This chain joins TRBV6-1 and TRBJ1-5; D is unresolved. Trimming removed 8 bases from V and 2 bases from J, with 13 bases in between. This CDR3 is 14 amino acids long. Per germline, CDR1 MNHNS and CDR2 SASEGT.

This chain joins TRBV27 and TRBJ1-3; 9 nucleotides agree with TRBD1. After removal of 8 bases from V and 1 base from J, the junction contained 9 bases not matched to a gene. This CDR3 is built from 16 residues. The germline V gene has CDR1 MNHEY and CDR2 SMNVEV (reference sequence). CDR3: CASRAYGQGSGNTIYF. CDR3 nucleotides: TGTGCCAGCCGAGCATACGGACAGGGGTCTGGAAACACCATATATTTT.

This sequence joins TRBV9 and TRBJ1-2; D is perhaps TRBD1 (5 bases). The CDR3 totals 14 residues. Trimming pared 0 bases from V and 9 bases from J, leaving 15 bases between. Germline V lookup: CDR1 SGDLS, CDR2 YYNGEE. The CDR3 DNA is TGTGCCAGCAGCGTAGGGGGCTGGGGGGAGCGCTACACCTTC. It codes for CASSVGGWGERYTF.

This chain links TRBV7-9 with TRBJ1-5, with TRBD1 matching over 9 bases. The CDR3 covers 14 residues. Germline loops: CDR1 SEHNR, CDR2 FQNEAQ (reference sequence). V trimming: 5 bases; J trimming: 3 bases; junction bases outside the gene matches: 2. The CDR3: CASSRTGDNQPQHF. DNA for the CDR3: TGTGCCAGCAGCCGGACAGGGGACAATCAGCCCCAGCATTTT.

The chain has TRBV5-1 and TRBJ2-1; 11 positions match TRBD2. The CDR3 length is 17 residues. The germline V gene has CDR1 SGHRS and CDR2 YFSETQ. Trimming cost V 4 bases and J 3 bases; bases outside gene matches: 9. The chain's CDR3 is CASSPGLAVQNYNEQFF. The CDR3 nucleotides are TGCGCCAGCAGCCCGGGACTAGCGGTTCAGAACTACAATGAGCAGTTCTTC.

The gene calls are TRBV19 and TRBJ2-3; D is uncertain. V was cut by 3 bases and J by 0 bases, with 7 bases left in between. CDR1 and CDR2 (germline): LNHDA, SQIVND (reference sequence). CDR3 length: 14 amino acids. CDR3 in DNA: TGTGCCAGTAGTATCCAGGCTAGCACAGATACGCAGTATTTT. This codes for CASSIQASTDTQYF.

The chain combines TRBV6-1 with TRBJ1-1; perhaps TRBD1 as D (5 bases). Per germline, CDR1 MNHNS and CDR2 SASEGT. V lost 6 bases and J lost 1, with 9 bases in between. This CDR3 is built from 13 residues. CDR3: CASREQGNTEAFF. As DNA, the CDR3 is TGTGCCAGCAGAGAGCAGGGGAACACTGAAGCTTTCTTT.

The V gene is TRBV12-5, the J gene TRBJ2-1; no clear D. V lost 0 bases, J lost 5 bases, and 11 bases lay in between. The CDR3 is 15 residues long. The germline V gene has CDR1 LGHNT and CDR2 FRNRAP. CDR3 protein: CASGLVLSYHNEQFF. The CDR3 DNA is TGTGCTAGTGGTTTGGTACTATCTTATCACAATGAGCAGTTCTTC.

The V and J genes are TRBV5-1 and TRBJ2-1; D may be TRBD1 (7 bases). Germline CDR1 and CDR2: SGHRS and YFSETQ. The CDR3 loop spans 14 amino acids. V lost 0 bases, J lost 8 bases, and 12 bases lay in between. The DNA of the CDR3 is TGCGCCAGCAGCTTGGAGGCAGGGGGGTATGAGCAGTTCTTC. Translated, it gives CASSLEAGGYEQFF. Using reference TRBV5-1 and TRBJ2-1 for the parts outside the CDR3, the full variable domain is KAGVTQTPRYLIKTRGQQVTLSCSPISGHRSVSWYQQTPGQGLQFLFEYFSETQRNKGNFPGRFSGRQFSNSRSEMNVSTLELGDSALYLCASSLEAGGYEQFFGPGTRLTVL.

This clone was counted a single time. The chain is built from TRBV30 and TRBJ1-1, with 7 bases identical to TRBD1. This CDR3 is 13 amino acids long. The germline V gene encodes CDR1 GTSNPN and CDR2 SVGIG (reference sequence). J gave up 2 bases and V 7 bases, and 7 bases lay outside the gene matches. CDR3 loop: CASAGTANTEAFF. Here the CDR3 DNA reads TGTGCCTCGGCCGGGACAGCTAACACTGAAGCTTTCTTT.

V usage is TRBV15 and J usage is TRBJ2-2; TRBD1 is a possible D gene (6 bases). The CDR3 is made up of 15 amino acids. V shed 0 bases and J shed 6 bases, with 11 bases lying between them. The V gene's germline CDR1 is LNHNV and CDR2 YYDKDF (reference sequence). As DNA, the CDR3 is TGTGCCACCAGCAGAGATCAGGGGCCGTCCGGGGAGCTGTTTTTT. Its protein product is CATSRDQGPSGELFF.

This sequence joins TRBV4-1 and TRBJ2-2; maybe TRBD2 (5 bases). The CDR3 is 15 residues long. The germline V and J ends were trimmed by 1 base and 4 bases, with 10 bases remaining between them. In germline, CDR1 is MGHRA, CDR2 YSYEKL. CDR3 residues: CASSQGASSTGELFF. The CDR3 DNA is TGCGCCAGCAGCCAAGGCGCTAGCAGCACCGGGGAGCTGTTTTTT.

V gene TRBV27 combines with J gene TRBJ2-7, with 8 bases identical to TRBD1. The ends lost 3 bases at V and 1 base at J; junction bases unmatched: 14. The germline V gene has CDR1 MNHEY and CDR2 SMNVEV (reference sequence). The CDR3 spans 18 residues. CDR3 sequence (DNA): TGTGCCAGCAGTTTTTCGGGACAGGCCCCTAGGAAGTCCTACGAGCAGTACTTC. It codes for CASSFSGQAPRKSYEQYF.

The chain is built from TRBV6-5 and TRBJ1-1; no firm D call. V shed 6 bases and J shed 0 bases, with 8 bases lying between them. There are 13 residues in the CDR3. Germline CDR1 and CDR2: MNHEY and SVGAGI. The DNA for the CDR3 is TGTGCCAGCAGAAGACATCTGAACACTGAAGCTTTCTTT. Translation: CASRRHLNTEAFF.